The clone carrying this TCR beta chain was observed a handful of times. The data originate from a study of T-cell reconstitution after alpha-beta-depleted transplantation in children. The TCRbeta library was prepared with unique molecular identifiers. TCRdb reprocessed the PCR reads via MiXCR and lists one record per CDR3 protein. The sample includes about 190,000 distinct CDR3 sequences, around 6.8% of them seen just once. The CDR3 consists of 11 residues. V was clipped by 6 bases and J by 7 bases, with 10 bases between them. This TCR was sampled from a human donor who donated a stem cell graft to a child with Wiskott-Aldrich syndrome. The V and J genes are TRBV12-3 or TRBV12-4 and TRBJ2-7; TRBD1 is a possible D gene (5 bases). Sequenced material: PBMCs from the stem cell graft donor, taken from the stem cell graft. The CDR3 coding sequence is TGTGCCAGCAGCCTGACAGCGGAGCAGTACTTC. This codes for CASSLTAEQYF.